Below, one TCR beta chain is given with its context. The target antigen is unknown. The ends were cut back, 2 bases at V and 4 bases at J, with 12 bases in the middle. This CDR3 is 15 amino acids long. The germline CDR1 and CDR2 sequences are MNHEY and SVGAGI. This entry belongs to a study of CD8 T cells in ankylosing spondylitis. Study-level points and caveats: Significant enrichment of disease-linked clones was reported in matched ankylosing spondylitis synovial fluid.

In TCRdb, the 5' RACE reads were re-called with MiXCR into one record per CDR3 protein. Counted here are 150,000 or so distinct CDR3 sequences, about a third occurring once; the ten biggest clones make up 6%. The source is a male donor with ankylosing spondylitis. The sample was synovial fluid, either unsorted or a sorted T cell fraction (not recorded which). This chain joins TRBV6-5 and TRBJ1-5; D is perhaps TRBD1 (6 bases). The CDR3 DNA follows: TGTGCCAGCAGTTACCAAGGACAGCCTAATCAGCCCCAGCATTTT. This gives the protein CASSYQGQPNQPQHF.